The clone carrying this T cell receptor (beta chain) was counted only a few times. Its antigen is not known. Germline V gives CDR1 SGHVS, CDR2 FQNEAQ. The V segment lost 5 bases and the J segment 10 bases; nucleotides outside the gene matches: 7. The CDR3 has 12 amino acids. These data originate in a study of T cell repertoires in cytomegalovirus infection. Study results and caveats: Dominating the ex vivo response were HLA-C-restricted CMV-specific TCR beta clonotypes.

TCRdb used MiXCR to reprocess the reads, holding one entry per CDR3 protein. Among about 130,000 distinct CDR3 sequences, more than 20% were seen once, and the ten largest hold approximately 35%. This TCR was sampled from a human donor in good health (CMV status not recorded). Some clones in this sample may be carry-over from other donors' samples. Specimen: PBMCs, sequenced either directly or after in vitro stimulation (not recorded which). The chain carries TRBV7-8 and TRBJ1-1; 7 bases are a match to TRBD1. The CDR3 protein is CASSISRQGAFF. The CDR3 DNA is TGTGCCAGCAGCATTAGCCGACAGGGAGCTTTCTTT. Based on the CDR3 plus reference TRBV7-8 and TRBJ1-1, the full variable domain is GAGVSQSPRYKVAKRGQDVALRCDPISGHVSLFWYQQALGQGPEFLTYFQNEAQLDKSGLPSDRFFAERPEGSVSTLKIQRTQQEDSAVYLCASSISRQGAFFGQGTRLTVV.